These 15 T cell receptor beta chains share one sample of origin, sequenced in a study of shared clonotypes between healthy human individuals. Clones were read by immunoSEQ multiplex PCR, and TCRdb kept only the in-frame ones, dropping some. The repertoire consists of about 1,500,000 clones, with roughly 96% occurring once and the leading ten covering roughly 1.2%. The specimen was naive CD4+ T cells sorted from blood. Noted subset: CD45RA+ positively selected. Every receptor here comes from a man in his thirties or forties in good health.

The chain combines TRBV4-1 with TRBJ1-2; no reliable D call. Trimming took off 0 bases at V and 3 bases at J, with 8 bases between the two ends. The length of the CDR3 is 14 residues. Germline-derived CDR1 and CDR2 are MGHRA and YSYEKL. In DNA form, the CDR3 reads TGCGCCAGCAGCCAAGAAGGGCTCGACTATGGCTACACCTTC. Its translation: CASSQEGLDYGYTF.

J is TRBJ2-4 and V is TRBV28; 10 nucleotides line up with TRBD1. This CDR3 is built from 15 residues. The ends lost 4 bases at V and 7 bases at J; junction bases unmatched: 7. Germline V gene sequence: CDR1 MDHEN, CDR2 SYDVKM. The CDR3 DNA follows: TGTGCCAGCAGTTCGACAGGGGGCTGGCGGAACATTCAGTACTTC. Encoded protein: CASSSTGGWRNIQYF.

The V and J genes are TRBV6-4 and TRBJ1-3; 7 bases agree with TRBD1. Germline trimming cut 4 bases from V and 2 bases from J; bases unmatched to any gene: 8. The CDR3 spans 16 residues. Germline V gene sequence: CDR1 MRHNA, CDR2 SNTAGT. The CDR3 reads CASSVPTGAPGNTIYF. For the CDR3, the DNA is TGTGCCAGCAGTGTTCCTACAGGGGCCCCTGGAAACACCATATATTTT.

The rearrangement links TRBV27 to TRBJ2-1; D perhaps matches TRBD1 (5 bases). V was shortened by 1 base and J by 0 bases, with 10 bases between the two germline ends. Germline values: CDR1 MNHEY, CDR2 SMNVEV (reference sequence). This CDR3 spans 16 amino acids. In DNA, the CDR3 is TGTGCCAGCAGTTTATGGGGCGGCAGCTCCTACAATGAGCAGTTCTTC. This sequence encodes CASSLWGGSSYNEQFF.

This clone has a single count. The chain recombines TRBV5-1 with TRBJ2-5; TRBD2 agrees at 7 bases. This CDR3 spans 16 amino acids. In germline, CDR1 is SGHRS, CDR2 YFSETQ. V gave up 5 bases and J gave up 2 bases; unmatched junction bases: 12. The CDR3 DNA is TGCGCCAGCAGGGTCGGGGGGAATAGTAGGCAAGAGACCCAGTACTTC. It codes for CASRVGGNSRQETQYF.

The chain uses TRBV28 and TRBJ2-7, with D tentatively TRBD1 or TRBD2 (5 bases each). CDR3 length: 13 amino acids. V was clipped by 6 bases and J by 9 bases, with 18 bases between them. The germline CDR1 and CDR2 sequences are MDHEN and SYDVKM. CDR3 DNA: TGTGCCAGCAGCCGTGGGCCAGGGAGAGCGCAGTACTTC. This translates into CASSRGPGRAQYF.

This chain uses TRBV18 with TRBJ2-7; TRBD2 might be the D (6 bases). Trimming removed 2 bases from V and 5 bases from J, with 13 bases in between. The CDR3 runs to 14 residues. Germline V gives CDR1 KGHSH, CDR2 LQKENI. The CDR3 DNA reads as TGTGCCAGCTCACCATCCTTGCGGGATCACGAGCAGTACTTC. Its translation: CASSPSLRDHEQYF. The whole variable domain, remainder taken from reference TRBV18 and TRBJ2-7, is NAGVMQNPRHLVRRRGQEARLRCSPMKGHSHVYWYRQLPEEGLKFMVYLQKENIIDESGMPKERFSAEFPKEGPSILRIQQVVRGDSAAYFCASSPSLRDHEQYFGPGTRLTVT.

Here the CDR3 reads CASSEWALIYEQYF. CDR3 DNA sequence: TGTGCCAGCAGTGAATGGGCCCTCATCTACGAGCAGTACTTC. The chain employs TRBV6-1 and TRBJ2-7; D is unresolved. This CDR3 has 14 amino acids. The germline CDR1 and CDR2 sequences are MNHNS and SASEGT. V gave up 2 bases and J gave up 3 bases, with 11 bases separating them.

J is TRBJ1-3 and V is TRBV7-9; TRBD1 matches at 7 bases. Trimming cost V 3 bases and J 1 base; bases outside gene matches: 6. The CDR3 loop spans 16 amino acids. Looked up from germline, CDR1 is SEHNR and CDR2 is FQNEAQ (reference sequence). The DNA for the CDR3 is TGTGCCAGCAGCTTTGCGGACAGGCCATCTGGAAACACCATATATTTT. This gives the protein CASSFADRPSGNTIYF.

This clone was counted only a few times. The CDR3 bases are TGTGCCAGCAGCCCTTGGAGGACTAGCATGGCCTACGAGCAGTACTTC. Protein product: CASSPWRTSMAYEQYF. The chain employs TRBV5-4 and TRBJ2-7; 8 bases fit TRBD2. Germline V gene lookup returns CDR1 SGHNT and CDR2 YYREEE (reference sequence). The V segment lost 4 bases and the J segment 2 bases; nucleotides outside the gene matches: 11. The CDR3 has 16 residues.

The CDR3 reads CASSSGRASGGVYEQYF. The DNA of the CDR3 is TGTGCCAGCAGCTCAGGGAGAGCTAGCGGAGGGGTCTACGAGCAGTACTTC. The chain uses TRBV7-8 and TRBJ2-7, with TRBD2 identical over 7 bases. This CDR3 has 17 amino acids. The V gene's germline CDR1 is SGHVS and CDR2 FQNEAQ. The trim removed 4 bases at V and 3 bases at J, leaving 15 bases unmatched.

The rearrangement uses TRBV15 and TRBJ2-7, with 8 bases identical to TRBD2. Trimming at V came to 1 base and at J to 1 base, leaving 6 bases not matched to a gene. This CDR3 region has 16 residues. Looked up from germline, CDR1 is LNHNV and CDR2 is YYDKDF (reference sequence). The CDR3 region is CATSRVRSGSSYEQYF. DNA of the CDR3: TGTGCCACCAGCAGAGTTCGCAGCGGGAGTTCCTACGAGCAGTACTTC.

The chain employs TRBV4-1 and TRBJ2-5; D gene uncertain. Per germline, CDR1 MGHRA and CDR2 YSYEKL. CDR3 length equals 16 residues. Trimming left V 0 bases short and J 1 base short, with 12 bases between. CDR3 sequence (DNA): TGCGCCAGCAGCCAAGACGGATGGCTCGGCCAAGAGACCCAGTACTTC. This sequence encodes CASSQDGWLGQETQYF.

The CDR3: CASSASGSIHYEQYF. The CDR3 nucleotides are TGTGCCAGCAGCGCTAGCGGGAGTATCCACTACGAGCAGTACTTC. This chain uses TRBV9 with TRBJ2-7; 10 positions match TRBD2. With V trimmed by 3 bases and J by 3 bases, 6 bases remained unmatched. Germline assignment: CDR1 SGDLS and CDR2 YYNGEE. The CDR3 has 15 amino acids.

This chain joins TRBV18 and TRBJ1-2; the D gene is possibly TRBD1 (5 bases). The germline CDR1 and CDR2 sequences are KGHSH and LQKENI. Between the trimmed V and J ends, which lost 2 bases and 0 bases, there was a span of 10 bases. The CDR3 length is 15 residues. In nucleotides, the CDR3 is TGTGCCAGCTCACCAGGGGCAGAAGCTAACTATGGCTACACCTTC. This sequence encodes CASSPGAEANYGYTF.